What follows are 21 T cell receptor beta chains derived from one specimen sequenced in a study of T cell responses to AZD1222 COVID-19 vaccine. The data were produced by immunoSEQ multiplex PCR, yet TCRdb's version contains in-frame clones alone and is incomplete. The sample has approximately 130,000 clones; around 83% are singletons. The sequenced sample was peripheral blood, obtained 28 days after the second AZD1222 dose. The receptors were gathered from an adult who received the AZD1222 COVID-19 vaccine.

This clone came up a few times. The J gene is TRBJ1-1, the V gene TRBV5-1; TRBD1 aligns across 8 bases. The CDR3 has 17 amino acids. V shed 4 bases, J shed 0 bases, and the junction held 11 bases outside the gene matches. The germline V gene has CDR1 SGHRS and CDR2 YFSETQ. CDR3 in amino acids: CASSGSQGAGMNTEAFF. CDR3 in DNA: TGCGCCAGCAGCGGAAGCCAGGGGGCTGGCATGAACACTGAAGCTTTCTTT. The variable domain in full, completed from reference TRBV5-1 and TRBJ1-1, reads KAGVTQTPRYLIKTRGQQVTLSCSPISGHRSVSWYQQTPGQGLQFLFEYFSETQRNKGNFPGRFSGRQFSNSRSEMNVSTLELGDSALYLCASSGSQGAGMNTEAFFGQGTRLTVV.

The CDR3 loop is CASSQVGGTAQLGYTF. CDR3 coding DNA: TGTGCCAGCAGCCAAGTGGGGGGGACAGCACAACTTGGCTACACCTTC. The chain uses TRBV3-1 (or the pseudogene TRBV3-2) and TRBJ1-2; 7 bases are a match to TRBD1. Germline lookup yields CDR1 LGHDT and CDR2 YNNKEL (reference sequence). CDR3 size: 16 residues. V dropped 1 base and J dropped 7; count of bases not matched to a gene: 12.

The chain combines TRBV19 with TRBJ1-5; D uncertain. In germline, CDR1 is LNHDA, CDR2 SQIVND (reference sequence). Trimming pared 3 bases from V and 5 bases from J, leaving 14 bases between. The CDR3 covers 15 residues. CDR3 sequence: CASSIYWNPHQPQHF. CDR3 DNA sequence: TGTGCCAGTAGTATCTATTGGAATCCCCATCAGCCCCAGCATTTT.

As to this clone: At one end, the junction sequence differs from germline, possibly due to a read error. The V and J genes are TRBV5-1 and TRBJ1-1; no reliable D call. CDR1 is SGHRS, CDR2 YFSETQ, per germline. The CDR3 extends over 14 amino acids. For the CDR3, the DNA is TGCGCCAGCAGCGAAGGCCTCAGGAACCCTGAAGCTTTCTTT. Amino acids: CASSEGLRNPEAFF. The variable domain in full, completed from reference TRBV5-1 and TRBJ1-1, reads KAGVTQTPRYLIKTRGQQVTLSCSPISGHRSVSWYQQTPGQGLQFLFEYFSETQRNKGNFPGRFSGRQFSNSRSEMNVSTLELGDSALYLCASSEGLRNPEAFFGQGTRLTVV.

The chain's CDR3 is CASSPGTGRGNEKLFF. The CDR3 DNA sequence: TGTGCCAGCTCGCCTGGGACAGGGCGGGGGAATGAAAAACTGTTTTTT. The rearrangement links TRBV18 to TRBJ1-4, with 9 nucleotides matching TRBD1. V lost 6 bases to trimming and J lost 5 bases; unmatched junction nucleotides: 10. CDR1 and CDR2 from the germline V gene are KGHSH and LQKENI. CDR3 length equals 16 residues.

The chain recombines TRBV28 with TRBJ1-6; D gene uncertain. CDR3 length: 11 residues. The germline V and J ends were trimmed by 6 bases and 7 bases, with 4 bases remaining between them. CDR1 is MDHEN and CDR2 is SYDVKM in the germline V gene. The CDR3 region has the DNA TGTGCCAGCAGAACAAATTCACCCCTCCACTTT. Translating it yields CASRTNSPLHF.

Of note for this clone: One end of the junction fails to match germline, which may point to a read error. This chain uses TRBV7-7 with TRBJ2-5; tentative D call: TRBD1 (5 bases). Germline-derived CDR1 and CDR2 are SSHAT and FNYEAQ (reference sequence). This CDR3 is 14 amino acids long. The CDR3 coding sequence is TGTGCTAGCAGCTTAGGGCAGGGTCACGAGACCCAGTACTTC. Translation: CASSLGQGHETQYF.

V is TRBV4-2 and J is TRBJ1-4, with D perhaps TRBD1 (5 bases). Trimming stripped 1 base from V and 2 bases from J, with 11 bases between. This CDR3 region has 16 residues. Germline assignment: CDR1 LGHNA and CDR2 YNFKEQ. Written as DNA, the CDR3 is TGTGCCAGCAGCCAAGCGGGGGTTGATACTAATGAAAAACTGTTTTTT. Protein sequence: CASSQAGVDTNEKLFF.

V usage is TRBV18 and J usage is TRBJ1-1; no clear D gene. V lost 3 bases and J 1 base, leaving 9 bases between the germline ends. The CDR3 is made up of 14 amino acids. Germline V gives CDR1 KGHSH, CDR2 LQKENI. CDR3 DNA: TGTGCCAGCTCACCTTCCCCCACGAACACTGAAGCTTTCTTT. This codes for CASSPSPTNTEAFF.

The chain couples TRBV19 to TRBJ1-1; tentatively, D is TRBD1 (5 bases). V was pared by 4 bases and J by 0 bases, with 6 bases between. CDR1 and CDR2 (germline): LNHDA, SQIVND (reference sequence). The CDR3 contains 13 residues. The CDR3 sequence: CASSKGLNTEAFF. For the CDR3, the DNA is TGTGCCAGTAGTAAGGGGTTGAACACTGAAGCTTTCTTT.

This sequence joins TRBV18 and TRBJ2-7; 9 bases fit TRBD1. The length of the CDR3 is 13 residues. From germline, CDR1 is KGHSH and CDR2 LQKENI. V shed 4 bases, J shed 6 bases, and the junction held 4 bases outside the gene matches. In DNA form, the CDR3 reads TGTGCCAGCTCACGTACGGACAGGGGCGAGCAGTACTTC. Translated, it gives CASSRTDRGEQYF.

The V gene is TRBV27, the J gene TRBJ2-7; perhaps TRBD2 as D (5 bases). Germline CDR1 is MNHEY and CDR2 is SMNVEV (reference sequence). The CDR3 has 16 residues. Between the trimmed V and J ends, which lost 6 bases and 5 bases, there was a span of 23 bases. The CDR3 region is CASSPMWWRHDHEQYF. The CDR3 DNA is TGTGCCAGCAGCCCTATGTGGTGGAGGCATGACCACGAGCAGTACTTC.

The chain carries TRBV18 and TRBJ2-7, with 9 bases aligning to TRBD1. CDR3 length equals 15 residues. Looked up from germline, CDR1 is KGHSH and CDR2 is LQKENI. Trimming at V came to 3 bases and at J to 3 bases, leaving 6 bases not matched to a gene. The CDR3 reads CASSPGTGQFYEQYF. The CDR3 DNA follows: TGTGCCAGCTCACCCGGGACAGGGCAGTTCTACGAGCAGTACTTC.

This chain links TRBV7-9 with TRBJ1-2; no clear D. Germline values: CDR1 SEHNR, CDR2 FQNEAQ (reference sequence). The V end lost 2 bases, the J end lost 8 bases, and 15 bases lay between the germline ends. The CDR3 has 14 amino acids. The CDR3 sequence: CASSLWGFGRGYTF. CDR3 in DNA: TGTGCCAGCAGCTTATGGGGTTTTGGTCGGGGCTACACCTTC.

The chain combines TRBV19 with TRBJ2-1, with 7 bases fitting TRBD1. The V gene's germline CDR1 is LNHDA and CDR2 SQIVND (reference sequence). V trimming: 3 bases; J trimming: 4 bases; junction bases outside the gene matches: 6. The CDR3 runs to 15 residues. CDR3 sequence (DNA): TGTGCCAGTAGTATTAAGGGACAGACATACAATGAGCAGTTCTTC. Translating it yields CASSIKGQTYNEQFF.

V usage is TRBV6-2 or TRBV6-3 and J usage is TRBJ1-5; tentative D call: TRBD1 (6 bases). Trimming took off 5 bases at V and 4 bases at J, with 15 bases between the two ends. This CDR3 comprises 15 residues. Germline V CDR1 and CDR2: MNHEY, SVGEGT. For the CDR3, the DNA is TGTGCCAGCAGTATGTCTCCAACAGGGAATCAGCCCCAGCATTTT. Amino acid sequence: CASSMSPTGNQPQHF.

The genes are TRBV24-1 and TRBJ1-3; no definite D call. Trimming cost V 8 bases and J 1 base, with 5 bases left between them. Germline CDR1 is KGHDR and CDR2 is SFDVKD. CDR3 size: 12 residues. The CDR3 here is CATKGSGNTIYF. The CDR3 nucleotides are TGTGCCACCAAGGGTTCTGGAAACACCATATATTTT.

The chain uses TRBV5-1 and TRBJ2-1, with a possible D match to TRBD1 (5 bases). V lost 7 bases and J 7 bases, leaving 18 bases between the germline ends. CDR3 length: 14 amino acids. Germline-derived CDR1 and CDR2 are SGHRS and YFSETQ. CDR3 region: CASVRDSTWNEQFF. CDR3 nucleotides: TGCGCCAGCGTCAGGGATTCGACCTGGAATGAGCAGTTCTTC.

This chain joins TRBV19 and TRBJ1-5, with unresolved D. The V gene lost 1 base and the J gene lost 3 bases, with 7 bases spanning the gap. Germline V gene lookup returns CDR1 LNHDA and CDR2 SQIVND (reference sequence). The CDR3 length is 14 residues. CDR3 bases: TGTGCCAGTAGTATAGTCGGGGTCAATCAGCCCCAGCATTTT. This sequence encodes CASSIVGVNQPQHF.

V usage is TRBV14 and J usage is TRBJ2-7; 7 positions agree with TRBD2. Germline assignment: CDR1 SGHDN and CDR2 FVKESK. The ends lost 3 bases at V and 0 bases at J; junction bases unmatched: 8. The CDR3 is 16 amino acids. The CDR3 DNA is TGTGCCAGCAGCCACGACGGCGGGGGTCTCTCCTACGAGCAGTACTTC. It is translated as CASSHDGGGLSYEQYF.

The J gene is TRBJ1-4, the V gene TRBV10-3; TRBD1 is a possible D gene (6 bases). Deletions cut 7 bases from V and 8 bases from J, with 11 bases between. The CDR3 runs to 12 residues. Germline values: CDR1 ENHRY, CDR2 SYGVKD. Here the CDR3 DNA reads TGTGCCATCACCACGGACAGAGAAAAACTGTTTTTT. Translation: CAITTDREKLFF.